This record covers a single T cell receptor beta chain. The specificity of this receptor is unknown. There are no base qualities to consult, and no much larger clone falls within one base. The CDR3 covers 15 residues, taking in both the cysteine and the phenylalanine. Only CDR3 DNA is held: 45 bases, read in frame from base 1. The germline V gene gives CDR1 as SGHVS and CDR2 as FQNEAQ. Trimming takes 1 base from V and 3 bases from J, and the germline ends sit 10 bases apart. The data stem from a study of tumor-infiltrating T cells and Merkel cell polyomavirus (dated by TCRdb to 2016 to 2017). For context, the study as a whole: In Merkel cell carcinoma patients, the study examined CD8+ T cells specific for the Merkel cell polyomavirus KLL epitope. Varying disease stages were represented at patient presentation, and patients were followed for a median of approximately 2.5 years (range 1.1 to 6.0 years). The therapies patients received were varied and non-standardized, including chemotherapy, radiation and immunotherapies. Across the study, one tumor sample was obtained as a frozen nodal tumor digest and one as a flash-frozen core biopsy of a metastasis. TRB sequencing was performed on KLL-tetramer-sorted cells from blood or tumor-infiltrating lymphocytes in about 15 samples, as well as on about a dozen matched whole-tumor samples. Most whole-tumor samples were approximately 25-micron curls cut from formalin-fixed, paraffin-embedded tissue blocks. Summary of the overall study and its limitations: One limitation of the study is the small sample size (n of about 12 patients). A higher fraction of KLL-specific T cells within tumors (roughly 1.9-18% versus about 0-0.14%) was associated with significantly better MCC-specific survival. A significant MCC-specific survival advantage (P = 0.0051) was associated with tumors having more unique KLL-specific clonotypes (roughly 5-110 vs 0-3). KLL-specific TRB repertoires were diverse and mostly private, with just one public clonotype, shared by two patients, among 397 unique sequences. Only a single viral epitope was studied, so T cells against other Merkel cell polyomavirus epitopes were not captured.

Robust positive staining for Merkel cell polyomavirus Large T antigen was observed by immunohistochemistry in the tumors of all patients. The study included about eleven Merkel cell carcinoma patients who had robust KLL-tetramer+ populations, above 0.04% of CD8+ T cells, in blood and/or cultured TIL. All patients were Caucasian, with a median age of about 60 years and a range of roughly 45 to 85 years. Lymph node tumors were analyzed for patients with unknown primaries who presented with nodal disease, or when there was not enough primary tissue. To prepare the library, the immunoSEQ multiplex PCR assay was applied. Genomic DNA extraction, TRB sequencing and normalization were performed by Adaptive Biotechnologies (Seattle, WA). Per the original workflow: Clonality was calculated as one minus the Shannon entropy of productive TRB sequences, normalized by log2 of unique productive sequences. To identify KLL-specific clonotypes in tumors, TCRbeta CDR3 amino acid sequences were matched against the sequences from the tetramer-sorted sample of each patient. Held by TCRdb, this immuneACCESS table contains in-frame sequences only and omits some clones. Under half of the omission traces to an unresolved V gene where checked; the cause of the rest is unknown. V and J calls and clone size come straight from that table; D and trimming were deduced from the DNA. Here the sample has approximately 2,000 clones; around 98% occur a single time. The top ten hold approximately 2.4% of the sample.

The sequence derives from a man aged 70-80 years with Merkel cell carcinoma. The sequence links TRBV7-8 to TRBJ1-5; the D gene is perhaps TRBD1, from 5 matching bases. The source material was lymph node tissue. The base sequence is TGTGCCAGCAGCTTAGTAGGGGCGCTCAATCAGCCCCAGCATTTT. The translation is CASSLVGALNQPQHF.